This record covers a single TCR beta chain. Its antigen is unidentified. Germline is not matched at one junction end, which may reflect a read error. This entry belongs to a study of OX40 agonist ivuxolimab in advanced cancers. For the study at large: Patients received ivuxolimab, an intravenous treatment, every 2 weeks at 0.01 to 10 mg/kg. Study conclusions and caveats: Dose levels from 0.1 to 3.0 mg/kg saw CD4+ and CD8+ blood T cells expand clonally by week 6.

The CDR3 sequence is 14 residues long. In germline, CDR1 is SSHAT, CDR2 FNYEAQ (reference sequence). Profiled with immunoSEQ multiplex PCR; TCRdb holds only in-frame clones, not every one. Among around 100,000 clones listed, roughly 89% were seen once. The study sampled blood at baseline, cycle 4 day 1, and cycle 7 day 1. The sequence derives from an adult with an advanced solid tumor such as melanoma, head and neck, liver or kidney cancer. The V and J genes are TRBV7-7 and TRBJ2-5; TRBD1 is a possible D gene (6 bases). Sequencing used CD4+ or CD8+ T cells sorted from blood, obtained in a trial of the OX40 agonist ivuxolimab. The CDR3 nucleotides read TGTGCTAGCAGCATCACAGGGTTCCAAGAGACCCAGTACTTC. Residues: CASSITGFQETQYF.